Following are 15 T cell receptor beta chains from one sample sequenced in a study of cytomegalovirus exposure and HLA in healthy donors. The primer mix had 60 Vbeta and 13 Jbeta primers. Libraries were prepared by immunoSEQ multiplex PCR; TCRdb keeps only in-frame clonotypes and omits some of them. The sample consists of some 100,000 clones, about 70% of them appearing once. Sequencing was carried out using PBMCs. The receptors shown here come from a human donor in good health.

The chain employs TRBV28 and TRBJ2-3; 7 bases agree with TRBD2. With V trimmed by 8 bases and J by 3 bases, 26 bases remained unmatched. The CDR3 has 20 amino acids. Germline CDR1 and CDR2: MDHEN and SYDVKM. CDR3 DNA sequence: TGTGCCAGCGCGGCATCCATTAAGAGGTGGGGGAGGGCCGGGACAGATACGCAGTATTTT. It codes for CASAASIKRWGRAGTDTQYF.

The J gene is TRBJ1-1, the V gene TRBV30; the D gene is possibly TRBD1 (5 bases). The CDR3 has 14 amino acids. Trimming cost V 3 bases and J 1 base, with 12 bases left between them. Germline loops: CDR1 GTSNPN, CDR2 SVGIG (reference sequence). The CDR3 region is CAWRPGWGNTEAFF. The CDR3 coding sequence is TGTGCCTGGAGGCCAGGGTGGGGGAACACTGAAGCTTTCTTT.

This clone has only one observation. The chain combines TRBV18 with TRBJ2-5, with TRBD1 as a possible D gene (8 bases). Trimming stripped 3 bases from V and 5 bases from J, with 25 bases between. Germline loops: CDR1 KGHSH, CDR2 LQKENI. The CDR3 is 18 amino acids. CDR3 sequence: CASSPAGGFDRGVETQYF. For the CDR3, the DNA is TGTGCCAGCTCACCGGCCGGGGGGTTCGACAGGGGTGTTGAGACCCAGTACTTC.

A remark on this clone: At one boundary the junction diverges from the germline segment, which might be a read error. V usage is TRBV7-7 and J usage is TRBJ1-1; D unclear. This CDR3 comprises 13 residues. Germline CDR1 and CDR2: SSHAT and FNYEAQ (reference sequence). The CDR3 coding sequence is TGTGCTAGCAGCCCCGACTTAGGTTCTGAAGCTTTCTTT. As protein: CASSPDLGSEAFF.

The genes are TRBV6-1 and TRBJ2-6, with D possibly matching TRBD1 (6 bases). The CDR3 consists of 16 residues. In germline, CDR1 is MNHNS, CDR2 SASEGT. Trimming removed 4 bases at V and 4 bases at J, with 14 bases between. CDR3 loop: CASSGYRESGANVLTF. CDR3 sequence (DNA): TGTGCCAGCAGTGGATACAGGGAATCAGGGGCCAACGTCCTGACTTTC.

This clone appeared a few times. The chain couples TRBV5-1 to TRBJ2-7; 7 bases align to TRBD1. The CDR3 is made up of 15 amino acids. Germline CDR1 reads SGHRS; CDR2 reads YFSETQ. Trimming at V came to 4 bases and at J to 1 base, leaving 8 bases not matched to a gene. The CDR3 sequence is CASSRQGGESYEQYF. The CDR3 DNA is TGCGCCAGCAGCCGACAGGGTGGGGAGTCCTACGAGCAGTACTTC.

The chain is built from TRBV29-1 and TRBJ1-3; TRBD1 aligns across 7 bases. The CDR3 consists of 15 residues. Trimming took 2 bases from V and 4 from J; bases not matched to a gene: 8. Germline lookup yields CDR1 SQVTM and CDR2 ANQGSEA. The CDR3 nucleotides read TGCAGCGTTGAAACAACGGGACAGATCGGAAACACCATATATTTT. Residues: CSVETTGQIGNTIYF.

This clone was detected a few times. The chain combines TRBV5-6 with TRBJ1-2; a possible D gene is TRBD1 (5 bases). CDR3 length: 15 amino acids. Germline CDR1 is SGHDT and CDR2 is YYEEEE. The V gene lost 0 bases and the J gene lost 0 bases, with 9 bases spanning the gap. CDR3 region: CASSLEGITNYGYTF. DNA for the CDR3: TGTGCCAGCAGCTTGGAGGGGATTACTAACTATGGCTACACCTTC.

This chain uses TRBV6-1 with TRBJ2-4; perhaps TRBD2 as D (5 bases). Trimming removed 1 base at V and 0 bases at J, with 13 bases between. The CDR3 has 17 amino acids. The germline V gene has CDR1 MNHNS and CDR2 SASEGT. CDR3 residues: CASSEVGEFLAKNIQYF. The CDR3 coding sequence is TGTGCCAGCAGTGAAGTGGGAGAGTTCCTAGCCAAAAACATTCAGTACTTC.

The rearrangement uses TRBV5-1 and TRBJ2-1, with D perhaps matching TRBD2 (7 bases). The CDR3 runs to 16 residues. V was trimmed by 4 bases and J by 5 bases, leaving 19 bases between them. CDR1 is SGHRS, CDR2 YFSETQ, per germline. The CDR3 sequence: CASSPRGGGSHNEQFF. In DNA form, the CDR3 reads TGCGCCAGCAGCCCCCGGGGAGGGGGATCCCACAATGAGCAGTTCTTC.

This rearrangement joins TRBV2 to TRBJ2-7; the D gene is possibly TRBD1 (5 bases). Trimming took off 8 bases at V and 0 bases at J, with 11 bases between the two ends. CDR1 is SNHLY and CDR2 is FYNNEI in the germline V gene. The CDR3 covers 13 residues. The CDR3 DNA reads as TGTGCCAGCTTCGAGGACAACTCCTACGAGCAGTACTTC. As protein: CASFEDNSYEQYF.

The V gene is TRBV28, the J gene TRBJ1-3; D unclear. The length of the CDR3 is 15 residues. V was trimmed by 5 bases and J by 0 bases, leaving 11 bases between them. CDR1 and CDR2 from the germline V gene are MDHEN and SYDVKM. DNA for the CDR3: TGTGCCAGCAGTCCCCCCTTGCGCTCTGGAAACACCATATATTTT. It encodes CASSPPLRSGNTIYF.

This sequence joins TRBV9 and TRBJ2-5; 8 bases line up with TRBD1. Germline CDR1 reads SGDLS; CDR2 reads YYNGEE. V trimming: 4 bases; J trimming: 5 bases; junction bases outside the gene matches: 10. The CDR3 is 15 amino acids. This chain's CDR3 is CASSTTDRGWETQYF. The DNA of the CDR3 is TGTGCCAGCAGCACCACCGACAGGGGTTGGGAGACCCAGTACTTC. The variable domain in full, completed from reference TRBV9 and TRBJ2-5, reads DSGVTQTPKHLITATGQRVTLRCSPRSGDLSVYWYQQSLDQGLQFLIQYYNGEERAKGNILERFSAQQFPDLHSELNLSSLELGDSALYFCASSTTDRGWETQYFGPGTRLLVL.

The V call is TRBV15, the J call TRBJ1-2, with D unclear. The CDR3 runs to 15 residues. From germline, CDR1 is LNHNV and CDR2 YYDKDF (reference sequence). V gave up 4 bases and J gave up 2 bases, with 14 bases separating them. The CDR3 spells CATSKGLGSNYGYTF. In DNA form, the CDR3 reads TGTGCCACCAGCAAAGGACTGGGGTCGAACTATGGCTACACCTTC.

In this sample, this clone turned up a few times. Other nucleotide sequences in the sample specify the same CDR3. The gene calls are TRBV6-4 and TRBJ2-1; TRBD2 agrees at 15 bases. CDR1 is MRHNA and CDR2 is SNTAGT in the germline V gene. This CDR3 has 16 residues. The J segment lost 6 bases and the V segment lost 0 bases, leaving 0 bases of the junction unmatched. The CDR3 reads CASSDSGLAGGNEQFF. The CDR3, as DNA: TGTGCCAGCAGTGACTCGGGACTAGCGGGAGGCAATGAGCAGTTCTTC.